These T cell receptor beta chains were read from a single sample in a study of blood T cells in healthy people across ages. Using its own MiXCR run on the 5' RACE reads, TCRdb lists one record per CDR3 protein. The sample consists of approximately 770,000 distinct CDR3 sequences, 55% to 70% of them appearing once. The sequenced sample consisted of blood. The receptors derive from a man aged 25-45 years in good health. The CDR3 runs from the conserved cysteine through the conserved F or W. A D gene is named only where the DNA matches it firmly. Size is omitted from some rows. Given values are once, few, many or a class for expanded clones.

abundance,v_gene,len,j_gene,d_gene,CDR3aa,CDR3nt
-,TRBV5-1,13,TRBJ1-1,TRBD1,CASRQTGGTEAFF,TGCGCCAGCAGACAGACAGGGGGCACTGAAGCTTTCTTT
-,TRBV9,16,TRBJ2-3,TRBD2,CASSPGLAGGGRDAYF,TGTGCCAGCAGCCCGGGACTAGCGGGAGGGGGGAGAGACGCGTATTTT
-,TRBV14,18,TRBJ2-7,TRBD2,CASSHLTTSGRSSYEQYF,TGTGCCAGCAGCCACCTAACCACTAGCGGGAGGTCTTCCTACGAGCAGTACTTC
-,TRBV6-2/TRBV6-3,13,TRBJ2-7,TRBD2,CASIGGSSYEQYF,TGTGCCAGCATTGGCGGGAGCTCCTACGAGCAGTACTTC
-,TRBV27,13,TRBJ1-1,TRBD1,CASSPFGTAQAFF,TGTGCCAGCAGTCCGTTCGGGACAGCGCAAGCTTTCTTT
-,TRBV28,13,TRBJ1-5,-,CASSTSGLQPQHF,TGTGCCAGCAGTACCTCAGGGCTCCAGCCCCAGCATTTT
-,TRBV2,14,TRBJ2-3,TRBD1,CASRGQGAPDTQYF,TGTGCCAGCAGGGGACAGGGGGCCCCAGATACGCAGTATTTT
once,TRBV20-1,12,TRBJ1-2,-,CSAREGLYGHTF,TGCAGTGCTAGGGAGGGTCTCTATGGCCACACCTTC
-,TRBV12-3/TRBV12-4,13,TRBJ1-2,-,CASRTGQAGGYTF,TGTGCCAGCAGGACGGGACAAGCCGGCGGCTACACCTTC
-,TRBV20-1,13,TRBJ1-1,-,CSASSGSNTEAFF,TGCAGTGCTAGTTCAGGGTCGAACACTGAAGCTTTCTTT
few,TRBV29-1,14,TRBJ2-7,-,CSVEKGLGSYEQYF,TGCAGCGTTGAGAAGGGTCTGGGGTCCTACGAGCAGTACTTT
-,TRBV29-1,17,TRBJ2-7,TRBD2,CSVGNTGTSGSVYEQYF,TGCAGCGTGGGAAACACCGGGACTAGCGGGAGCGTCTACGAGCAGTACTTC